This TCR beta chain is from a study of T cell clonality in common variable immunodeficiency. Blood samples were heparinized, roughly 5 to 8 ml per donor. Study-wide results and limits: Fewer deletions and N-nucleotide insertions were reportedly seen in common variable immunodeficiency TCR beta sequences.

The table came from immunoSEQ multiplex PCR; TCRdb's copy has only in-frame clones and leaves some out. This sample has under 40,000 clones, each found more than once. V gave up 5 bases and J gave up 6 bases, with 10 bases separating them. This CDR3 has 12 residues. Germline V gene data show CDR1 as KGHSH and CDR2 as LQKENI. This clone was counted many times. The antigen is undetermined. Read coverage stops 3 residues before the CDR3 terminus; the germline J gene supplies the remainder. This receptor was obtained from a human donor with common variable immunodeficiency. Material: peripheral blood mononuclear cells. The V gene is TRBV18, the J gene TRBJ1-2; no reliable D call. CDR3 in amino acids: CASSSKTHGYTF. The CDR3 bases that were read are TGTGCCAGCTCATCGAAAACACATGGC.